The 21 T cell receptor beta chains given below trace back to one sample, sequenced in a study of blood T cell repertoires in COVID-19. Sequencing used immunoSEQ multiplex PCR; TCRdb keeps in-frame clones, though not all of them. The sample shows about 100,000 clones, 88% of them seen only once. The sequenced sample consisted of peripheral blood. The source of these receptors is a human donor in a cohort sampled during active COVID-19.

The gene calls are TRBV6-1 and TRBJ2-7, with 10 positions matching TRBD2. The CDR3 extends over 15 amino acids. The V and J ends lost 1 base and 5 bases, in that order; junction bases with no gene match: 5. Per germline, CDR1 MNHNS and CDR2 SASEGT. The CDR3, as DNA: TGTGCCAGCAGTGAAGGGGCTAGCGGGGGCCACGAGCAGTACTTC. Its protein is CASSEGASGGHEQYF.

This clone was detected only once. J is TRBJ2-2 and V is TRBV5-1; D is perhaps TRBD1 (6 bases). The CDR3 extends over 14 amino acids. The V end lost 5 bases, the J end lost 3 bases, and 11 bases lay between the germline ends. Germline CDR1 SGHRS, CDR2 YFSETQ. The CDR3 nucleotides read TGCGCCAGCAGGGAGACAGGAGACACCGGGGAGCTGTTTTTT. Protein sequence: CASRETGDTGELFF.

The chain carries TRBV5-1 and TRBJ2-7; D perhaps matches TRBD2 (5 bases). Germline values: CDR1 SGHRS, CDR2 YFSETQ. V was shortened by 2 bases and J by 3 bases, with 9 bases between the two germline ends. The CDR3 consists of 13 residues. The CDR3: CASSLGLNYEQYF. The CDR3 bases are TGCGCCAGCAGCTTAGGACTGAACTACGAGCAGTACTTC.

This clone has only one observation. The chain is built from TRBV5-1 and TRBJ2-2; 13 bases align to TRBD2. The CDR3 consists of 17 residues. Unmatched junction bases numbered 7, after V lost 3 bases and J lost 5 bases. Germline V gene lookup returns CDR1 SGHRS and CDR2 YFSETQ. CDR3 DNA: TGCGCCAGCAGCTGGGGACTAGCGGGGTTCGGTACCGGGGAGCTGTTTTTT. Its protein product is CASSWGLAGFGTGELFF. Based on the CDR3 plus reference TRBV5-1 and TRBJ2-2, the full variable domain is KAGVTQTPRYLIKTRGQQVTLSCSPISGHRSVSWYQQTPGQGLQFLFEYFSETQRNKGNFPGRFSGRQFSNSRSEMNVSTLELGDSALYLCASSWGLAGFGTGELFFGEGSRLTVL.

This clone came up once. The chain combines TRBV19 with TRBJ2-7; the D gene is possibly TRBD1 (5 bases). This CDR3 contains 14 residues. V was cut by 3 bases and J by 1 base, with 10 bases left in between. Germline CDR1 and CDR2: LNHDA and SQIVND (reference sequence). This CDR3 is CASSIGQGSYEQYF. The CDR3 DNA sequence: TGTGCCAGTAGTATTGGGCAGGGATCCTACGAGCAGTACTTC.

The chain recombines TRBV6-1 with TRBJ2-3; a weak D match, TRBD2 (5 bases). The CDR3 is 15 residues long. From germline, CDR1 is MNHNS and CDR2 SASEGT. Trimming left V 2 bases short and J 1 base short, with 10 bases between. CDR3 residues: CASSESGSGTDTQYF. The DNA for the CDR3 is TGTGCCAGCAGTGAATCGGGGTCCGGCACAGATACGCAGTATTTT.

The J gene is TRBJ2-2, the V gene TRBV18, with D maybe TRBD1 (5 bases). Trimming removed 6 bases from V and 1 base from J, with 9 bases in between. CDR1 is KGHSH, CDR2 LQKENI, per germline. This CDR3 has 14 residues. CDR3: CASSRQRNTGELFF. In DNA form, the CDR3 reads TGTGCCAGCTCGCGACAGCGGAACACCGGGGAGCTGTTTTTT. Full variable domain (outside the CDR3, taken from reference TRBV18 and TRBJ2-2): NAGVMQNPRHLVRRRGQEARLRCSPMKGHSHVYWYRQLPEEGLKFMVYLQKENIIDESGMPKERFSAEFPKEGPSILRIQQVVRGDSAAYFCASSRQRNTGELFFGEGSRLTVL.

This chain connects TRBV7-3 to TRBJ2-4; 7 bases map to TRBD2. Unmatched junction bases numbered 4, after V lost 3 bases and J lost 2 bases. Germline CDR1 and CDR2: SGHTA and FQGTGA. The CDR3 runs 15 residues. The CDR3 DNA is TGTGCCAGCAGCTTGGGCGGGAGCTCCAAAAACATTCAGTACTTC. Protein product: CASSLGGSSKNIQYF.

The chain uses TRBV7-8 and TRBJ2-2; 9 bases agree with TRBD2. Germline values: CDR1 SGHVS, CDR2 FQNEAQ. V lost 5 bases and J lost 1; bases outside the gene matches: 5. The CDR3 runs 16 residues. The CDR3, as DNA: TGTGCCAGCAGCGCGTCGACTAGCGGGAACACCGGGGAGCTGTTTTTT. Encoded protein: CASSASTSGNTGELFF. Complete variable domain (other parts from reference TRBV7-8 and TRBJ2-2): GAGVSQSPRYKVAKRGQDVALRCDPISGHVSLFWYQQALGQGPEFLTYFQNEAQLDKSGLPSDRFFAERPEGSVSTLKIQRTQQEDSAVYLCASSASTSGNTGELFFGEGSRLTVL.

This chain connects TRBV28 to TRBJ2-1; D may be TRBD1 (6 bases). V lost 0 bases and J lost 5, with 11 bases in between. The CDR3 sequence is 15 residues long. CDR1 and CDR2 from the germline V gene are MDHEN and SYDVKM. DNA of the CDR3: TGTGCCAGCAGTTTATGGGGGGACACCAACAATGAGCAGTTCTTC. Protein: CASSLWGDTNNEQFF. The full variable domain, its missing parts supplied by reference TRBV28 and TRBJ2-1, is DVKVTQSSRYLVKRTGEKVFLECVQDMDHENMFWYRQDPGLGLRLIYFSYDVKMKEKGDIPEGYSVSREKKERFSLILESASTNQTSMYLCASSLWGDTNNEQFFGPGTRLTVL.

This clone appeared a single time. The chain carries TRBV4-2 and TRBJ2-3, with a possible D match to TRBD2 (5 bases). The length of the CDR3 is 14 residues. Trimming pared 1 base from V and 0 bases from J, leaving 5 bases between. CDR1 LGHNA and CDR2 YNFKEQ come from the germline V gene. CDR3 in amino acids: CASSQGGSTDTQYF. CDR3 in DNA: TGTGCCAGCAGCCAAGGAGGGAGCACAGATACGCAGTATTTT.

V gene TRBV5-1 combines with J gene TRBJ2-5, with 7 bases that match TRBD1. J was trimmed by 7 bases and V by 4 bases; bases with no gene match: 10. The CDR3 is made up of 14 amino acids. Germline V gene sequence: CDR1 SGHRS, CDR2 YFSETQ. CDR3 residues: CASSPSTGVGTQYF. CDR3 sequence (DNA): TGCGCCAGCAGCCCAAGCACAGGGGTCGGGACCCAGTACTTC.

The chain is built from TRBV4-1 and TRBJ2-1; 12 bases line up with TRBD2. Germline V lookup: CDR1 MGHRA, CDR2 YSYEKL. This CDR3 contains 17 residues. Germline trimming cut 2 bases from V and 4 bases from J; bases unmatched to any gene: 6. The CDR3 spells CASSQWTSGTSYNEQFF. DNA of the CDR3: TGCGCCAGCAGCCAATGGACTAGCGGGACCTCATACAATGAGCAGTTCTTC.

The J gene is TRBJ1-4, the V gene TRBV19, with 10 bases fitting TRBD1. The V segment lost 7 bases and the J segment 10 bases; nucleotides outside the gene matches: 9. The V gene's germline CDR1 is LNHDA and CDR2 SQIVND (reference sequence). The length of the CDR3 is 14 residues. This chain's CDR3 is CASTRQGAQGKLFF. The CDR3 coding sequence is TGTGCCAGTACCAGACAGGGGGCACAGGGAAAACTGTTTTTT.

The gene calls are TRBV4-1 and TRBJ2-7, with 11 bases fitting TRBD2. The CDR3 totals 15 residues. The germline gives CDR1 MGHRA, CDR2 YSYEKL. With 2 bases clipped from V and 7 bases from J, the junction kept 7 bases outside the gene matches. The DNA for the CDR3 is TGCGCCAGCAGCCAATTAGCGGGAGGGCCGGGAGAGCAGTACTTC. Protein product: CASSQLAGGPGEQYF.

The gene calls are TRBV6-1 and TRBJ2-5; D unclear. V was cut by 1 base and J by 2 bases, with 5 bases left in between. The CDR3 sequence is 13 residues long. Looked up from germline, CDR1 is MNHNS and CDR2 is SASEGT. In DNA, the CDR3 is TGTGCCAGCAGTGAAGGCCAGCAAGAGACCCAGTACTTC. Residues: CASSEGQQETQYF.

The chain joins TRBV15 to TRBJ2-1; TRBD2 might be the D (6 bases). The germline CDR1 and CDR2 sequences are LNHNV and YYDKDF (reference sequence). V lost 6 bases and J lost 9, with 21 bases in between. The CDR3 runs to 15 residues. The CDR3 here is CATRYGETWRGEQFF. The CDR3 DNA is TGTGCCACCAGGTATGGCGAAACTTGGCGGGGTGAGCAGTTCTTC.

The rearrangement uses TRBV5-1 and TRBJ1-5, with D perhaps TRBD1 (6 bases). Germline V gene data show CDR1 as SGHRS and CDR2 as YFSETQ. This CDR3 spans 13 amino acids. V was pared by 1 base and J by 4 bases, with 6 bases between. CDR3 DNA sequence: TGCGCCAGCAGCTTGACAGGGAATCAGCCCCAGCATTTT. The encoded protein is CASSLTGNQPQHF.

The CDR3 loop is CASSFGTIMNTEAFF. CDR3 DNA: TGTGCCAGCAGCTTTGGTACTATTATGAACACTGAAGCTTTCTTT. The chain combines TRBV7-2 with TRBJ1-1; D call uncertain. Germline CDR1 reads SGHTA; CDR2 reads FQGNSA. The CDR3 has 15 residues. V lost 3 bases to trimming and J lost 0 bases, with 11 bases between them.

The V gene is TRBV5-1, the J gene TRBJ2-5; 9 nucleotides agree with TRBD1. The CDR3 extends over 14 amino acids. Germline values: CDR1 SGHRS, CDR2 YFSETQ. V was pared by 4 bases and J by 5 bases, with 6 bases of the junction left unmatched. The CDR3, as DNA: TGCGCCAGCAGCGGACAGGGGATAGGTGAGACCCAGTACTTC. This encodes CASSGQGIGETQYF.

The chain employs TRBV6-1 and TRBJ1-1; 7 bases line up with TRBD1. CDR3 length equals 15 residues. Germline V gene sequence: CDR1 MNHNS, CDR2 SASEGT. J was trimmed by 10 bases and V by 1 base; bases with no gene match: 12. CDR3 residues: CASSEGQGRSLGAFF. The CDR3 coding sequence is TGTGCCAGCAGTGAAGGACAGGGTCGGTCCCTCGGAGCTTTCTTT.